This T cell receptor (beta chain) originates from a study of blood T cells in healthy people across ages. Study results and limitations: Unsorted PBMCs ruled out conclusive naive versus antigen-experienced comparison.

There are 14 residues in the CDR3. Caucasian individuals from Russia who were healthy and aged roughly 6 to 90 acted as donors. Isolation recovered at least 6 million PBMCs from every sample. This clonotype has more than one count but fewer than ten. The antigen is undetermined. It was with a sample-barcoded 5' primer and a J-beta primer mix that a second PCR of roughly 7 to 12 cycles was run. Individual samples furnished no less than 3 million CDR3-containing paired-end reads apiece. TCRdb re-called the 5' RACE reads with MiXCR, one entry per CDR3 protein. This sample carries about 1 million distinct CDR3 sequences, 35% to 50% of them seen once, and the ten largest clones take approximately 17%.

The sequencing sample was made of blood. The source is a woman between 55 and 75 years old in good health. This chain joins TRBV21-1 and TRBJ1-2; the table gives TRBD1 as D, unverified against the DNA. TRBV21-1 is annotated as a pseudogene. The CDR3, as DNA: TGTGCCAGCAGCGGAGGACAGGCCCTCTATGGCTACACCTTC. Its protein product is CASSGGQALYGYTF.